Listed below are T cell receptor beta chains from one sample, sequenced in a study of identical twins. Via MiXCR, TCRdb re-called the 5' RACE reads, giving one row per CDR3 protein. The profile covers about 730,000 distinct CDR3 sequences, with approximately 22% appearing a single time and approximately 4.5% taken by the ten largest. These same data were also listed under a study on T cells expressing NK-cell markers.

The specimen was PBMCs. These receptor sequences come from a young woman in good health. Both conserved end residues are part of each CDR3. Each record gives: D gene, clone size, V gene, J gene, CDR3 protein, CDR3 DNA. D genes are given only for firm matches. Clone size appears in some rows only: once, few, many, or a class for an expanded clone.

d_call: TRBD1; clone_size: few; v_call: TRBV20-1; j_call: TRBJ2-1; cdr3_aa: CSASIDRGHEQFF; cdr3_nt: TGCAGTGCTTCTATCGACAGGGGCCATGAGCAGTTCTTC
d_call: -; clone_size: -; v_call: TRBV20-1; j_call: TRBJ2-3; cdr3_aa: CSARVGILRRHTDTQYF; cdr3_nt: TGCAGTGCTAGAGTAGGCATACTCAGACGGCACACAGATACGCAGTATTTT
d_call: TRBD1; clone_size: -; v_call: TRBV20-1; j_call: TRBJ1-2; cdr3_aa: CSARGMGEWGYTF; cdr3_nt: TGCAGTGCCAGGGGGATGGGGGAATGGGGCTACACCTTC
d_call: -; clone_size: -; v_call: TRBV5-6; j_call: TRBJ2-4; cdr3_aa: CASSSFGSRSTLAKNIQYF; cdr3_nt: TGTGCCAGCTCGAGTTTCGGGAGTAGATCTACTCTAGCCAAAAACATTCAGTACTTC
d_call: -; clone_size: -; v_call: TRBV20-1; j_call: TRBJ2-1; cdr3_aa: CSGTFTYNEQFF; cdr3_nt: TGCAGTGGAACTTTCACCTACAATGAGCAGTTCTTC
d_call: -; clone_size: -; v_call: TRBV2; j_call: TRBJ2-7; cdr3_aa: CASSDAGRGPYEQYF; cdr3_nt: TGTGCCAGCAGTGATGCCGGACGGGGGCCCTACGAGCAGTACTTC
d_call: TRBD1; clone_size: -; v_call: TRBV4-3; j_call: TRBJ2-2; cdr3_aa: CASSQDSDRENTGELFF; cdr3_nt: TGCGCCAGCAGCCAAGATTCGGACAGGGAAAACACCGGGGAGCTGTTTTTT
d_call: -; clone_size: -; v_call: TRBV3-1; j_call: TRBJ1-2; cdr3_aa: CASSQDRPGEGYTF; cdr3_nt: TGTGCCAGCAGCCAAGATCGTCCAGGGGAGGGCTACACCTTC
d_call: -; clone_size: -; v_call: TRBV27; j_call: TRBJ2-7; cdr3_aa: CASRERDEQYF; cdr3_nt: TGTGCCAGCAGGGAGAGAGACGAGCAGTACTTC
d_call: TRBD2; clone_size: -; v_call: TRBV7-8; j_call: TRBJ2-3; cdr3_aa: CASSLPTSGVPSSTDTQYF; cdr3_nt: TGTGCCAGCAGCTTACCGACTAGCGGGGTGCCATCTAGCACAGATACGCAGTATTTT
d_call: -; clone_size: -; v_call: TRBV5-1; j_call: TRBJ2-3; cdr3_aa: CASSERQSLDPTDTQYF; cdr3_nt: TGCGCCAGCAGCGAGAGACAGTCCCTAGATCCCACAGATACGCAGTATTTT
d_call: TRBD2; clone_size: once; v_call: TRBV11-2; j_call: TRBJ2-1; cdr3_aa: CASSSLWGGTPSNNEQFF; cdr3_nt: TGTGCCAGCAGCTCCCTTTGGGGGGGGACCCCGAGTAACAATGAGCAGTTCTTC
d_call: -; clone_size: many; v_call: TRBV9; j_call: TRBJ1-2; cdr3_aa: CASSVGGDYGYTF; cdr3_nt: TGTGCCAGCAGCGTAGGCGGAGACTATGGCTACACCTTC
d_call: -; clone_size: -; v_call: TRBV20-1; j_call: TRBJ1-3; cdr3_aa: CSARYTSGNTIYF; cdr3_nt: TGCAGTGCTAGATACACCTCTGGAAACACCATATATTTT
d_call: TRBD1; clone_size: -; v_call: TRBV5-1; j_call: TRBJ2-1; cdr3_aa: CASSLRGQEYNEQFF; cdr3_nt: TGCGCCAGCAGCTTGAGGGGACAGGAATACAATGAGCAGTTCTTC
d_call: -; clone_size: few; v_call: TRBV11-1; j_call: TRBJ2-7; cdr3_aa: CASRSEFFRGISKYEQYF; cdr3_nt: TGTGCCAGCAGGTCCGAATTCTTCCGGGGGATCTCCAAATACGAGCAGTACTTC
d_call: -; clone_size: few; v_call: TRBV12-3/TRBV12-4; j_call: TRBJ2-1; cdr3_aa: CASRDRLGSEQFF; cdr3_nt: TGTGCCAGCAGGGACCGGTTGGGGAGTGAGCAGTTCTTC
d_call: -; clone_size: few; v_call: TRBV5-1; j_call: TRBJ2-5; cdr3_aa: CASSPGRSGMETQYF; cdr3_nt: TGCGCCAGCAGCCCGGGACGATCGGGGATGGAGACCCAGTACTTC
d_call: -; clone_size: -; v_call: TRBV12-3/TRBV12-4; j_call: TRBJ2-7; cdr3_aa: CSSSLGGVYEQYF; cdr3_nt: TGTTCCAGCAGTTTAGGTGGAGTTTACGAGCAGTACTTC
d_call: TRBD1; clone_size: -; v_call: TRBV6-1; j_call: TRBJ2-2; cdr3_aa: CASSRQGITGELFF; cdr3_nt: TGTGCCAGCAGTAGACAGGGTATCACCGGGGAGCTGTTTTTT
d_call: -; clone_size: -; v_call: TRBV7-9; j_call: TRBJ2-1; cdr3_aa: CASSLDGAVHNEQFF; cdr3_nt: TGTGCCAGCAGCTTAGATGGGGCAGTCCACAATGAGCAGTTCTTC
d_call: -; clone_size: few; v_call: TRBV6-5; j_call: TRBJ1-3; cdr3_aa: CASSSGFSGNTIYF; cdr3_nt: TGTGCCAGCAGTTCAGGGTTCTCTGGAAACACCATATATTTT
d_call: TRBD1; clone_size: many; v_call: TRBV12-5; j_call: TRBJ1-5; cdr3_aa: CASGLVMDGQGAINSNQPQHF; cdr3_nt: TGTGCTAGTGGTTTGGTAATGGATGGACAGGGGGCGATTAATAGCAATCAGCCCCAGCATTTT
d_call: TRBD1; clone_size: few; v_call: TRBV27; j_call: TRBJ2-2; cdr3_aa: CASSLRQGSNTGELFF; cdr3_nt: TGTGCCAGCAGTCTCCGACAGGGGTCGAACACCGGGGAGCTGTTTTTT
d_call: TRBD2; clone_size: -; v_call: TRBV12-3/TRBV12-4; j_call: TRBJ2-1; cdr3_aa: CASMQIAGLRQFF; cdr3_nt: TGTGCCAGCATGCAAATAGCGGGATTGCGGCAGTTCTTC
d_call: TRBD1; clone_size: few; v_call: TRBV5-1; j_call: TRBJ2-1; cdr3_aa: CASSFVRQGLQYNEQFF; cdr3_nt: TGCGCCAGCAGCTTCGTCCGACAGGGTTTACAATACAATGAGCAGTTCTTC
d_call: -; clone_size: few; v_call: TRBV20-1; j_call: TRBJ2-5; cdr3_aa: CSARGYSLGETQYF; cdr3_nt: TGCAGTGCTAGAGGCTACTCTCTAGGAGAGACCCAGTACTTC
d_call: TRBD1; clone_size: -; v_call: TRBV12-3/TRBV12-4; j_call: TRBJ1-2; cdr3_aa: CASSVRDSPNGYTF; cdr3_nt: TGTGCCAGCAGTGTACGGGACAGTCCTAATGGCTACACCTTC
d_call: TRBD1; clone_size: -; v_call: TRBV10-3; j_call: TRBJ2-5; cdr3_aa: CAIRRDREETQYF; cdr3_nt: TGTGCCATCCGCCGGGACAGGGAAGAGACCCAGTACTTC
d_call: -; clone_size: -; v_call: TRBV24-1; j_call: TRBJ1-2; cdr3_aa: CATSDNRAGYTF; cdr3_nt: TGTGCCACCAGTGACAACAGGGCTGGCTACACCTTC
d_call: -; clone_size: many; v_call: TRBV11-2; j_call: TRBJ2-7; cdr3_aa: CASSLQVYEQYF; cdr3_nt: TGTGCCAGCAGCTTACAAGTCTACGAGCAGTACTTC
d_call: -; clone_size: few; v_call: TRBV7-2; j_call: TRBJ2-1; cdr3_aa: CASSLVWSPTNEQFF; cdr3_nt: TGTGCCAGCAGCTTAGTATGGTCCCCAACCAATGAGCAGTTCTTC
d_call: -; clone_size: many; v_call: TRBV29-1; j_call: TRBJ2-3; cdr3_aa: CSTNTDTQYF; cdr3_nt: TGCAGCACCAACACAGATACGCAGTATTTT
d_call: -; clone_size: -; v_call: TRBV20-1; j_call: TRBJ2-3; cdr3_aa: CSARPAVTDTQYF; cdr3_nt: TGCAGTGCTCGCCCGGCGGTCACAGATACGCAGTATTTT
d_call: -; clone_size: many; v_call: TRBV12-3/TRBV12-4; j_call: TRBJ2-5; cdr3_aa: CASRDGFQETQYF; cdr3_nt: TGTGCCAGCAGGGACGGTTTCCAAGAGACCCAGTACTTC
d_call: -; clone_size: -; v_call: TRBV30; j_call: TRBJ1-5; cdr3_aa: CAWSDRAQQPQHF; cdr3_nt: TGTGCCTGGAGTGATAGGGCTCAGCAGCCCCAGCATTTT
d_call: TRBD1; clone_size: many; v_call: TRBV6-5; j_call: TRBJ1-1; cdr3_aa: CASSYFWDTGAMNTEAFF; cdr3_nt: TGTGCCAGCAGTTACTTTTGGGACACAGGGGCCATGAACACTGAAGCTTTCTTT
d_call: -; clone_size: few; v_call: TRBV27; j_call: TRBJ2-7; cdr3_aa: CASSLSGAHYEQYF; cdr3_nt: TGTGCCAGCAGTTTGTCAGGGGCCCATTACGAGCAGTACTTC
d_call: -; clone_size: few; v_call: TRBV6-5; j_call: TRBJ1-2; cdr3_aa: CASSYSTGRGGYTF; cdr3_nt: TGTGCCAGCAGTTACTCGACGGGGAGGGGTGGCTACACCTTC
d_call: -; clone_size: -; v_call: TRBV7-2; j_call: TRBJ2-7; cdr3_aa: CASSLPLGVFEQYF; cdr3_nt: TGTGCCAGCAGCTTACCCCTCGGGGTTTTCGAGCAGTACTTC
d_call: -; clone_size: few; v_call: TRBV6-5; j_call: TRBJ1-2; cdr3_aa: CASTKGNYGYTF; cdr3_nt: TGTGCCAGCACAAAGGGAAACTATGGCTACACCTTC